A single sample gave rise to the 15 T cell receptor beta chains below, sequenced in a study of blood T cell repertoires in COVID-19. Sequencing was performed with immunoSEQ multiplex PCR; in TCRdb, only in-frame clones are kept and a portion is missing. Of about 220,000 clones listed, roughly nine tenths were seen once; the top ten hold 0.72%. Sample: peripheral blood. These receptors were obtained from a man between 35 and 55 years old with acute or convalescent COVID-19.

The chain employs TRBV7-9 and TRBJ2-5; maybe TRBD2 (5 bases). Germline CDR1 and CDR2: SEHNR and FQNEAQ (reference sequence). The germline V and J ends were trimmed by 5 bases and 1 base, with 11 bases remaining between them. The CDR3 sequence is 14 residues long. The CDR3 is CASSLIRGQETQYF. The CDR3, as DNA: TGTGCCAGCAGCCTCATCCGGGGCCAAGAGACCCAGTACTTC.

The V call is TRBV5-1, the J call TRBJ2-1; D is perhaps TRBD2 (5 bases). The CDR3 sequence is 13 residues long. Trimming cost V 5 bases and J 0 bases, with 6 bases left between them. Germline V gene sequence: CDR1 SGHRS, CDR2 YFSETQ. The CDR3 spells CASREGSYNEQFF. In DNA, the CDR3 is TGCGCCAGCAGAGAGGGCTCCTACAATGAGCAGTTCTTC.

The chain links TRBV5-1 to TRBJ2-2, with 7 bases fitting TRBD1. Trimming took 4 bases from V and 3 from J; bases not matched to a gene: 12. Germline V lookup: CDR1 SGHRS, CDR2 YFSETQ. This CDR3 region has 17 residues. The CDR3 here is CASSNEGARAYTGELFF. In DNA, the CDR3 is TGCGCCAGCAGCAATGAGGGGGCTCGCGCCTACACCGGGGAGCTGTTTTTT.

V and J are TRBV11-1 and TRBJ2-7; 15 nucleotides agree with TRBD2. CDR1 is SGHAT and CDR2 is FQDESV in the germline V gene (reference sequence). V lost 7 bases, J lost 2 bases, and 6 bases stayed unmatched. This CDR3 has 16 amino acids. CDR3 amino acids: CASTRGTSGGTYEQYF. The DNA for the CDR3 is TGTGCCAGCACCAGGGGGACTAGCGGGGGGACCTACGAGCAGTACTTC.

The rearrangement uses TRBV6-5 and TRBJ2-1, with no clear D. Germline V lookup: CDR1 MNHEY, CDR2 SVGAGI. Deletions cut 2 bases from V and 6 bases from J, with 8 bases between. The CDR3 is 13 amino acids. The CDR3 DNA sequence: TGTGCCAGCAGTTACGCCTATGGCAATGAGCAGTTCTTC. Translation gives CASSYAYGNEQFF.

The J gene is TRBJ1-1, the V gene TRBV6-5, with TRBD1 matching 9 bases. V dropped 5 bases and J dropped 5; count of bases not matched to a gene: 6. CDR3 length equals 14 residues. The germline V gene has CDR1 MNHEY and CDR2 SVGAGI. CDR3 sequence reads: CASSPTGGGTEAFF. The CDR3 nucleotides are TGTGCCAGCAGTCCTACAGGGGGCGGTACTGAAGCTTTCTTT.

The rearrangement uses TRBV14 and TRBJ2-3; 9 bases line up with TRBD2. Germline V gene sequence: CDR1 SGHDN, CDR2 FVKESK. The CDR3 spans 16 residues. The junction had 4 bases not matched to a gene; V was cut back by 3 bases and J by 0 bases. This CDR3 is CASSQTSGLSTDTQYF. The CDR3 coding sequence is TGTGCCAGCAGCCAGACTAGCGGCCTAAGCACAGATACGCAGTATTTT.

The chain employs TRBV7-9 and TRBJ1-2, with 10 positions matching TRBD1. Germline loops: CDR1 SEHNR, CDR2 FQNEAQ (reference sequence). V gave up 4 bases and J gave up 13 bases; unmatched junction bases: 6. CDR3 length: 12 amino acids. CDR3 amino acids: CASSSSGDRGTF. In DNA, the CDR3 is TGTGCCAGCAGCTCCTCTGGGGACAGGGGCACCTTC.

This chain joins TRBV2 and TRBJ1-2, with D perhaps matching TRBD1 (5 bases). There are 12 residues in the CDR3. V was pared by 8 bases and J by 6 bases, with 13 bases between. The germline gives CDR1 SNHLY, CDR2 FYNNEI. CDR3 in amino acids: CASSFQGNGYTF. In DNA, the CDR3 is TGTGCCAGCTCATTCCAGGGAAATGGCTACACCTTC.

The chain links TRBV11-2 to TRBJ1-3; 8 bases align to TRBD1. Germline values: CDR1 SGHAT, CDR2 FQNNGV. V trimming: 4 bases; J trimming: 4 bases; junction bases outside the gene matches: 12. This CDR3 has 17 amino acids. The CDR3 bases are TGTGCCAGCAGCTCCAACTCCTTCCGGGACAGGGGAAACACCATATATTTT. It yields the protein CASSSNSFRDRGNTIYF.

In DNA form, the CDR3 reads TGTGCCAGTAAGGGGACTTTGGGCACCGGGGAGCTGTTTTTT. Encoded protein: CASKGTLGTGELFF. V gene TRBV19 combines with J gene TRBJ2-2, with a tentative D call TRBD2 (6 bases). Trimming left V 7 bases short and J 4 bases short, with 13 bases between. The CDR3 extends over 14 amino acids. Per germline, CDR1 LNHDA and CDR2 SQIVND (reference sequence).

The rearrangement uses TRBV29-1 and TRBJ1-2; the D is unclear. In germline, CDR1 is SQVTM, CDR2 ANQGSEA. V dropped 1 base and J dropped 6 bases, with 6 bases sitting between them. CDR3 size: 11 residues. CDR3 nucleotides: TGCAGCGTTGAAGGACAAGATGGCTACACCTTC. As protein: CSVEGQDGYTF. Looking up the rest from reference TRBV29-1 and TRBJ1-2 gives the full variable domain: SAVISQKPSRDICQRGTSLTIQCQVDSQVTMMFWYRQQPGQSLTLIATANQGSEATYESGFVIDKFPISRPNLTFSTLTVSNMSPEDSSIYLCSVEGQDGYTFGSGTRLTVV.

The genes are TRBV30 and TRBJ1-6; D possibly corresponds to TRBD1 (6 bases). Germline lookup yields CDR1 GTSNPN and CDR2 SVGIG (reference sequence). Between the trimmed V and J ends, which lost 5 bases and 9 bases, there was a span of 17 bases. This CDR3 spans 14 amino acids. CDR3 DNA: TGTGCCTGGGACCAGGGGATTAAGGGTTCACCCCTCCACTTT. Amino acid sequence: CAWDQGIKGSPLHF.

The rearrangement joins TRBV14 to TRBJ1-2, with a weak D call TRBD1 (5 bases). The CDR3 has 17 residues. V was cut by 0 bases and J by 1 base, with 15 bases left in between. Germline-derived CDR1 and CDR2 are SGHDN and FVKESK. The CDR3 sequence is CASSQEGWGDDNYGYTF. In DNA form, the CDR3 reads TGTGCCAGCAGCCAAGAGGGATGGGGGGACGATAACTATGGCTACACCTTC.

The chain uses TRBV14 and TRBJ1-6, with TRBD1 matching 8 bases. Losses at the gene ends were 4 bases for V and 4 bases for J; bases not matched to a gene: 0. Germline V gene data show CDR1 as SGHDN and CDR2 as FVKESK. This CDR3 contains 14 residues. The CDR3: CASSRTGYNSPLHF. CDR3 sequence (DNA): TGTGCCAGCAGCCGGACAGGGTATAATTCACCCCTCCACTTT.